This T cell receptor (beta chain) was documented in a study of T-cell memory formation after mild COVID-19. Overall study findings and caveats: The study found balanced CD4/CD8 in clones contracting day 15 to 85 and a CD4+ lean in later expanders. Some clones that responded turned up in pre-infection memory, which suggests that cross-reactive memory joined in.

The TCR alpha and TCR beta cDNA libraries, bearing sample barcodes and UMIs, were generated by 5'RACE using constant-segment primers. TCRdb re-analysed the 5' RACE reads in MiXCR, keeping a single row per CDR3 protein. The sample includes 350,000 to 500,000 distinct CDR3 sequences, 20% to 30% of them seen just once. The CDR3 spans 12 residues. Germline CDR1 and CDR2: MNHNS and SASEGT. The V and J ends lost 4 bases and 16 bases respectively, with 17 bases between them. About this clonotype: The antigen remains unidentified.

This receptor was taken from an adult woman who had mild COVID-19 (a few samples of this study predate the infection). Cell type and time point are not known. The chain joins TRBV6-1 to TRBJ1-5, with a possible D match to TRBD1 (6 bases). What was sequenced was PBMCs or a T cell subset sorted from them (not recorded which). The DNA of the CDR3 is TGTGCCAGCAGTGCGGACAGCTTTGCTGGTCATTTT. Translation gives CASSADSFAGHF.